Given below is one T cell receptor beta chain in context. The data were obtained in a study of T cell changes during pregnancy in multiple sclerosis. The CDR3 has 14 amino acids. Germline V gives CDR1 LNHDA, CDR2 SQIVND (reference sequence). V was clipped by 8 bases and J by 0 bases, with 13 bases between them. The protocol was immunoSEQ multiplex PCR, while the TCRdb copy is restricted to in-frame clones and leaves out a portion. The table shows almost 50,000 clones, with 94% occurring only once. V and J are TRBV19 and TRBJ2-5; perhaps TRBD2 as D (5 bases). The sequenced sample was CD4+ T cells from peripheral blood mononuclear cells, obtained in the third trimester of pregnancy. This TCR derives from a female donor with multiple sclerosis, enrolled in a pregnancy study. CDR3 loop: CASSNGGYQETQYF. The DNA for the CDR3 is TGTGCCAGTTCAAACGGCGGGTACCAAGAGACCCAGTACTTC.